Below are 16 T cell receptor beta chains sequenced from a single sample in a study of blood T cell repertoires in COVID-19. Clones were read by immunoSEQ multiplex PCR, and TCRdb kept only the in-frame ones, dropping some. The sample lists some 16,000 clones; about 89% were seen once. Sequencing was carried out using peripheral blood. The source of these receptors is a man older than 75 with acute or convalescent COVID-19.

The chain joins TRBV5-6 to TRBJ1-3, with D possibly matching TRBD1 (5 bases). The CDR3 is 15 residues long. Trimming removed 6 bases from V and 0 bases from J, with 13 bases in between. Per the germline V gene, CDR1 is SGHDT and CDR2 is YYEEEE. The CDR3 loop reads CASTWGGLSGNTIYF. The CDR3 coding sequence is TGTGCCAGCACCTGGGGGGGACTCTCTGGAAACACCATATATTTT.

This chain links TRBV11-2 with TRBJ1-2; 7 bases are shared with TRBD1. V lost 5 bases to trimming and J lost 8 bases; unmatched junction nucleotides: 8. This CDR3 has 13 amino acids. Germline V gene data show CDR1 as SGHAT and CDR2 as FQNNGV. The CDR3 DNA follows: TGTGCCAGCAGCCCGCAGGGGGGCGGGGGCTACACCTTC. It codes for CASSPQGGGGYTF.

This clone was seen a few times. The rearrangement joins TRBV29-1 to TRBJ1-4; TRBD1 aligns across 7 bases. Germline-derived CDR1 and CDR2 are SQVTM and ANQGSEA. With 6 bases clipped from V and 8 bases from J, the junction kept 9 bases outside the gene matches. The CDR3 runs 13 residues. The DNA of the CDR3 is TGCAGCGTCTCACAGGGGAAGAGGGAAAAACTGTTTTTT. As protein: CSVSQGKREKLFF.

The rearrangement joins TRBV19 to TRBJ1-5, with 8 bases identical to TRBD1. Germline-derived CDR1 and CDR2 are LNHDA and SQIVND (reference sequence). The ends lost 7 bases at V and 4 bases at J; junction bases unmatched: 15. The CDR3 runs 17 residues. The CDR3 loop is CASNPYTQGAPNQPQHF. CDR3 DNA: TGTGCCAGTAACCCTTACACTCAGGGGGCACCAAATCAGCCCCAGCATTTT.

The chain couples TRBV7-6 to TRBJ1-2, with D possibly being TRBD1 (5 bases). Germline CDR1 reads SGHVS; CDR2 reads FNYEAQ. V gave up 5 bases and J gave up 5 bases, with 18 bases separating them. The length of the CDR3 is 15 residues. CDR3 sequence reads: CASSPPGETGYGYTF. The CDR3 DNA follows: TGTGCCAGCAGCCCCCCGGGGGAAACGGGGTATGGCTACACCTTC.

The chain uses TRBV6-5 and TRBJ1-5, with unresolved D. This CDR3 is 13 amino acids long. Germline loops: CDR1 MNHEY, CDR2 SVGAGI. V gave up 10 bases and J gave up 8 bases, with 18 bases separating them. The CDR3 bases are TGTGCCACAGACGGGAGGTTAGTAGAGCCCCAGCATTTT. It is translated as CATDGRLVEPQHF.

This clone was recorded only once. The V and J genes are TRBV9 and TRBJ2-1; 7 bases are a match to TRBD2. The CDR3 covers 17 residues. Trimming removed 0 bases from V and 7 bases from J; junction bases left unmatched: 13. The V gene's germline CDR1 is SGDLS and CDR2 YYNGEE. The CDR3 DNA is TGTGCCAGCAGCGTAGCTTCAGGCTTCCCGGGGGGAAATGAGCAGTTCTTC. It codes for CASSVASGFPGGNEQFF. The entire variable domain, with the rest obtained from reference TRBV9 and TRBJ2-1, is as follows: DSGVTQTPKHLITATGQRVTLRCSPRSGDLSVYWYQQSLDQGLQFLIQYYNGEERAKGNILERFSAQQFPDLHSELNLSSLELGDSALYFCASSVASGFPGGNEQFFGPGTRLTVL.

The chain combines TRBV6-5 with TRBJ1-2; D gene ambiguous. CDR1 and CDR2 (germline): MNHEY, SVGAGI. V dropped 6 bases and J dropped 8 bases, with 22 bases sitting between them. The CDR3 runs 15 residues. The CDR3 loop is CASSDDGVATLGYTF. The CDR3 DNA follows: TGTGCCAGCAGCGACGACGGAGTGGCCACCCTCGGCTACACCTTC.

The chain is built from TRBV6-5 and TRBJ1-4; no firm D call. V was pared by 11 bases and J by 3 bases, with 13 bases between. Per germline, CDR1 MNHEY and CDR2 SVGAGI. The CDR3 extends over 13 amino acids. CDR3 loop: CAGLRSSNEKLFF. The CDR3 DNA is TGTGCCGGCTTGCGGTCTTCTAATGAAAAACTGTTTTTT.

This clone was seen a single time. The CDR3: CASSDQQGRTDTQYF. In nucleotides, the CDR3 is TGCGCCAGCAGTGATCAACAGGGGAGGACAGATACGCAGTATTTT. This rearrangement joins TRBV10-1 to TRBJ2-3; the D gene is possibly TRBD1 (7 bases). The CDR3 is 15 amino acids. The germline V gene has CDR1 WNHNN and CDR2 SYGVQD (reference sequence). V lost 3 bases, J lost 3 bases, and 13 bases lay in between.

CDR3 amino acids: CASSEYLYVQGRNTIYF. In DNA, the CDR3 is TGTGCCAGCAGTGAATACCTGTACGTGCAGGGTCGAAACACCATATATTTT. The V and J genes are TRBV6-1 and TRBJ1-3; perhaps TRBD1 as D (5 bases). The CDR3 has 17 amino acids. The V gene lost 2 bases and the J gene lost 5 bases, with 19 bases spanning the gap. CDR1 is MNHNS, CDR2 SASEGT, per germline.

The rearrangement links TRBV3-1 (or the pseudogene TRBV3-2) to TRBJ2-1, with 14 bases fitting TRBD2. The germline V gene has CDR1 LGHDT and CDR2 YNNKEL (reference sequence). The V and J ends lost 7 bases and 8 bases, in that order; junction bases with no gene match: 10. The CDR3 is 16 residues long. CDR3 residues: CASTRGTSGRVYEQFF. The CDR3 DNA reads TGTGCCAGCACCCGCGGGACTAGCGGGAGAGTGTATGAGCAGTTCTTC.

The V call is TRBV3-1 (or the pseudogene TRBV3-2), the J call TRBJ2-2; 7 nucleotides agree with TRBD2. Germline CDR1 is LGHDT and CDR2 is YNNKEL (reference sequence). There are 14 residues in the CDR3. V lost 1 base and J lost 5; bases outside the gene matches: 1. Here the CDR3 reads CASSQAGGTGELFF. The CDR3 nucleotides are TGTGCCAGCAGCCAAGCGGGGGGAACCGGGGAGCTGTTTTTT.

J is TRBJ1-2 and V is TRBV5-1; D remains unclear. Trimming took off 0 bases at V and 1 base at J, with 10 bases between the two ends. The CDR3 has 15 amino acids. Looked up from germline, CDR1 is SGHRS and CDR2 is YFSETQ. This chain's CDR3 is CASSLDSQDNYGYTF. The DNA for the CDR3 is TGCGCCAGCAGCTTGGATTCCCAGGATAACTATGGCTACACCTTC. Complete variable domain (other parts from reference TRBV5-1 and TRBJ1-2): KAGVTQTPRYLIKTRGQQVTLSCSPISGHRSVSWYQQTPGQGLQFLFEYFSETQRNKGNFPGRFSGRQFSNSRSEMNVSTLELGDSALYLCASSLDSQDNYGYTFGSGTRLTVV.

The V call is TRBV15, the J call TRBJ2-5; no reliable D call. CDR3 length equals 13 residues. V was trimmed by 3 bases and J by 1 base, leaving 6 bases between them. CDR1 is LNHNV and CDR2 is YYDKDF in the germline V gene (reference sequence). The CDR3 loop is CATSSRVQETQYF. The CDR3 coding sequence is TGTGCCACCAGCAGCCGGGTCCAAGAGACCCAGTACTTC. Together with reference TRBV15 and TRBJ2-5, the CDR3 gives the full variable domain: DAMVIQNPRYQVTQFGKPVTLSCSQTLNHNVMYWYQQKSSQAPKLLFHYYDKDFNNEADTPDNFQSRRPNTSFCFLDIRSPGLGDTAMYLCATSSRVQETQYFGPGTRLLVL.

The chain couples TRBV3-1 (or the pseudogene TRBV3-2) to TRBJ1-2; maybe TRBD1 (6 bases). The length of the CDR3 is 14 residues. Trimming cost V 4 bases and J 6 bases, with 15 bases left between them. Germline V gene lookup returns CDR1 LGHDT and CDR2 YNNKEL (reference sequence). The CDR3: CASSRRMGADGYTF. The CDR3 DNA follows: TGTGCCAGCAGCCGTCGAATGGGGGCTGATGGCTACACCTTC.